These 5 T cell receptor beta chains came from one sample sequenced in a study of shared clonotypes between healthy human individuals (dated by TCRdb to the early 2020s). Library creation used the immunoSEQ multiplex PCR assay. Not all clones reach the TCRdb copy of this immuneACCESS table, which keeps in-frame sequences only. Checked studies attribute under half of the gap to unresolved V genes and leave the rest unexplained. The sample table contains about 1.1 million clones; only one count was recorded for roughly 80% of them. The ten largest clones take up over 0.8% of the sample. The specimen was memory CD4+ T cells from PBMCs. Interpreted using the paper, the cell subset or site label stands for: CD45RA-negative fraction. Every receptor here comes from a young man in good health. Some clones in this sample may be carry-over from other donors' samples.

This rearrangement joins TRBV28 to TRBJ2-2, with 9 bases that match TRBD2. Germline lookup yields CDR1 MDHEN and CDR2 SYDVKM. CDR3 size: 14 residues. V lost 10 bases, J lost 0 bases, and 3 bases stayed unmatched. The CDR3 region is CAISSGTNTGELFF. The CDR3 DNA follows: TGTGCCATATCTAGCGGGACGAACACCGGGGAGCTGTTTTTT.

CDR3 residues: CASSLGSGAGGYGYTF. CDR3 bases: TGTGCCAGCAGCTTGGGGAGCGGTGCGGGGGGCTATGGCTACACCTTC. The J gene is TRBJ1-2, the V gene TRBV5-4, with a weak D call TRBD1 (5 bases). CDR3 size: 16 residues. Germline V lookup: CDR1 SGHNT, CDR2 YYREEE (reference sequence). The V and J ends lost 0 bases and 4 bases respectively, with 16 bases between them.

This chain links TRBV9 with TRBJ2-7; TRBD2 matches at 15 bases. This CDR3 contains 15 residues. The germline V gene encodes CDR1 SGDLS and CDR2 YYNGEE. J was trimmed by 7 bases and V by 0 bases; bases with no gene match: 2. The CDR3 bases are TGTGCCAGCAGCGTAGGAGGGACTAGCGGGAGGGAGCAGTACTTC. This gives the protein CASSVGGTSGREQYF.

The chain carries TRBV19 and TRBJ1-1, with D perhaps matching TRBD1 (5 bases). Germline V lookup: CDR1 LNHDA, CDR2 SQIVND (reference sequence). Trimming left V 7 bases short and J 0 bases short, with 12 bases between. The CDR3 is 14 residues long. CDR3 bases: TGTGCCAGTACCTCAGGGAGAATGAACACTGAAGCTTTCTTT. This encodes CASTSGRMNTEAFF.

This clone showed up just a few times. The chain combines TRBV27 with TRBJ2-6; 10 bases line up with TRBD2. The CDR3 consists of 17 residues. Germline loops: CDR1 MNHEY, CDR2 SMNVEV (reference sequence). V lost 5 bases to trimming and J lost 3 bases; unmatched junction nucleotides: 7. Here the CDR3 DNA reads TGTGCCAGCAGTGGAACTAGCGGGAATCTTGGGGCCAACGTCCTGACTTTC. Protein: CASSGTSGNLGANVLTF.